Below, one T cell receptor (beta chain) is given with its context. Antigen unknown. The germline V gene encodes CDR1 SQVTM and CDR2 ANQGSEA. V was pared by 7 bases and J by 9 bases, with 12 bases of the junction left unmatched. The CDR3 spans 13 residues. These data belong to a study of neoadjuvant nivolumab and ipilimumab in lung cancer. On the study more broadly: Patients got nivolumab 3 mg/kg on days 1, 15 and 29; combination added ipilimumab 1 mg/kg day 1.

Overall study results and limits: From pretherapy to surgery, tumor richness and clonality rose with dual therapy. Blood richness before therapy tracked richness in tumors resected after neoadjuvant therapy. TCR clonality did not significantly correlate with pathologic tumor regression.

The table came from immunoSEQ multiplex PCR; TCRdb's copy has only in-frame clones and leaves some out. Among 25,000 to 35,000 clones listed, 90% were seen once. This receptor was identified in an adult with non-small cell lung cancer. The specimen was peripheral blood, collected after neoadjuvant nivolumab, alone or with ipilimumab, at or shortly before surgery. The V call is TRBV29-1, the J call TRBJ2-3, with 8 bases that match TRBD1. In DNA form, the CDR3 reads TGCAGCGCGATGGCGGACAGGGCGAACACGCAGTATTTT. It codes for CSAMADRANTQYF.